Below are 18 T cell receptor beta chains sequenced from a single sample in a study of blood T cell repertoires in COVID-19. Assay used: immunoSEQ multiplex PCR; TCRdb lists only in-frame clones, some missing. The sample comprises a few hundred thousand clones, 70% to 90% of which are singletons, and about 10% rests with the top ten. The material sequenced was peripheral blood. The receptors shown here come from a woman between 65 and 79 years old with acute or convalescent COVID-19.

The V gene is TRBV30, the J gene TRBJ2-2, with TRBD2 matching over 7 bases. The junction had 3 bases not matched to a gene; V was cut back by 2 bases and J by 0 bases. The CDR3 is made up of 15 amino acids. Germline-derived CDR1 and CDR2 are GTSNPN and SVGIG (reference sequence). In DNA form, the CDR3 reads TGTGCCTGGAGTCGCGGGGGTCCGAACACCGGGGAGCTGTTTTTT. As protein: CAWSRGGPNTGELFF.

The CDR3 DNA reads as TGTGCCAGCAAGGCGGGGCGGGGAGAAGAGACCCAGTACTTC. Residues: CASKAGRGEETQYF. This chain uses TRBV2 with TRBJ2-5, with a weak D call TRBD2 (6 bases). Germline CDR1 reads SNHLY; CDR2 reads FYNNEI. With 7 bases removed from V and 3 bases from J, the gap between germline ends came to 15 bases. The CDR3 extends over 14 amino acids. The whole variable domain, filled in from reference TRBV2 and TRBJ2-5, reads EPEVTQTPSHQVTQMGQEVILRCVPISNHLYFYWYRQILGQKVEFLVSFYNNEISEKSEIFDDQFSVERPDGSNFTLKIRSTKLEDSAMYFCASKAGRGEETQYFGPGTRLLVL.

This clone showed up just once. The chain joins TRBV30 to TRBJ2-5; tentative D call: TRBD2 (5 bases). CDR1 and CDR2 (germline): GTSNPN, SVGIG (reference sequence). This CDR3 has 13 residues. The V end was cut by 0 bases, the J end by 5 bases, with 10 bases between. This CDR3 reads CAWSVIGGETQYF. The CDR3 DNA follows: TGTGCCTGGAGTGTAATAGGCGGGGAGACCCAGTACTTC. Together with reference TRBV30 and TRBJ2-5, the CDR3 gives the full variable domain: SQTIHQWPATLVQPVGSPLSLECTVEGTSNPNLYWYRQAAGRGLQLLFYSVGIGQISSEVPQNLSASRPQDRQFILSSKKLLLSDSGFYLCAWSVIGGETQYFGPGTRLLVL.

This clone was detected a few times. Other DNA sequences in the sample encode the same CDR3. The chain is built from TRBV30 and TRBJ1-5; 11 nucleotides line up with TRBD1. CDR3 length: 14 amino acids. After removal of 5 bases from V and 2 bases from J, the junction contained 2 bases not matched to a gene. Germline V CDR1 and CDR2: GTSNPN, SVGIG (reference sequence). The CDR3 sequence: CAWGQGAGNQPQHF. The CDR3 coding sequence is TGTGCCTGGGGACAGGGGGCCGGCAATCAGCCCCAGCATTTT. The full variable domain, its missing parts supplied by reference TRBV30 and TRBJ1-5, is SQTIHQWPATLVQPVGSPLSLECTVEGTSNPNLYWYRQAAGRGLQLLFYSVGIGQISSEVPQNLSASRPQDRQFILSSKKLLLSDSGFYLCAWGQGAGNQPQHFGDGTRLSIL.

The chain uses TRBV3-1 (or the pseudogene TRBV3-2) and TRBJ2-2; 7 bases map to TRBD2. The CDR3 runs 14 residues. V was pared by 1 base and J by 9 bases, with 5 bases of the junction left unmatched. CDR1 is LGHDT and CDR2 is YNNKEL in the germline V gene (reference sequence). The CDR3 sequence is CASSQGAGDRELFF. The CDR3 DNA is TGTGCCAGCAGCCAAGGCGCGGGGGACCGGGAGCTGTTTTTT.

The V call is TRBV3-1 (or the pseudogene TRBV3-2), the J call TRBJ2-5; 7 nucleotides align to TRBD2. Germline-derived CDR1 and CDR2 are LGHDT and YNNKEL (reference sequence). Germline trimming cut 1 base from V and 7 bases from J; bases unmatched to any gene: 0. This CDR3 region has 12 residues. The CDR3 protein is CASSQGEGTQYF. The CDR3 DNA reads as TGTGCCAGCAGCCAAGGGGAGGGGACCCAGTACTTC.

The chain couples TRBV7-9 to TRBJ2-3; a possible D gene is TRBD2 (6 bases). This CDR3 has 14 amino acids. The V gene lost 0 bases and the J gene lost 6 bases, with 10 bases spanning the gap. The germline gives CDR1 SEHNR, CDR2 FQNEAQ (reference sequence). The CDR3 spells CASSLARGRDTQYF. The CDR3 nucleotides read TGTGCCAGCAGCTTAGCCCGGGGGAGGGATACGCAGTATTTT.

This clone came up a few times. The chain links TRBV5-6 to TRBJ2-2, with D possibly being TRBD1 (6 bases). The CDR3 runs to 15 residues. Trimming took off 0 bases at V and 4 bases at J, with 10 bases between the two ends. Looked up from germline, CDR1 is SGHDT and CDR2 is YYEEEE. The CDR3 DNA reads as TGTGCCAGCAGCTTGGGACAGGTTATCACCGGGGAGCTGTTTTTT. Its translation is CASSLGQVITGELFF. The entire variable domain, with the rest obtained from reference TRBV5-6 and TRBJ2-2, is as follows: DAGVTQSPTHLIKTRGQQVTLRCSPKSGHDTVSWYQQALGQGPQFIFQYYEEEERQRGNFPDRFSGHQFPNYSSELNVNALLLGDSALYLCASSLGQVITGELFFGEGSRLTVL.

This clone was detected a few times. Other nucleotide sequences in the sample specify the same CDR3. This CDR3 is CASRPTGLNTEAFF. CDR3 sequence (DNA): TGTGCCAGTAGGCCGACAGGCCTGAACACTGAAGCTTTCTTT. The chain joins TRBV19 to TRBJ1-1; weak D call: TRBD1 (6 bases). There are 14 residues in the CDR3. From germline, CDR1 is LNHDA and CDR2 SQIVND (reference sequence). The V end was cut by 6 bases, the J end by 0 bases, with 11 bases between.

The V gene is TRBV2, the J gene TRBJ1-4; perhaps TRBD1 as D (5 bases). The CDR3 length is 15 residues. Trimming removed 7 bases from V and 1 base from J, with 13 bases in between. Germline V CDR1 and CDR2: SNHLY, FYNNEI. CDR3 residues: CASTGETLTNEKLFF. CDR3 bases: TGTGCCAGCACGGGGGAGACACTAACTAATGAAAAACTGTTTTTT.

The chain combines TRBV2 with TRBJ1-5, with 8 nucleotides matching TRBD1. CDR3 length: 14 amino acids. Germline values: CDR1 SNHLY, CDR2 FYNNEI. Losses at the gene ends were 4 bases for V and 7 bases for J; bases not matched to a gene: 6. CDR3 in DNA: TGTGCCAGCAGTGGGACAGGACAGGGACAGCCCCAGCATTTT. It is translated as CASSGTGQGQPQHF.

The gene calls are TRBV4-1 and TRBJ1-2; D possibly corresponds to TRBD1 (5 bases). The germline V gene has CDR1 MGHRA and CDR2 YSYEKL. The length of the CDR3 is 14 residues. V gave up 4 bases and J gave up 8 bases, with 17 bases separating them. The CDR3 region has the DNA TGCGCCAGCAGCCCGGGACTCTCGACGAGAGGCTACACCTTC. Its protein is CASSPGLSTRGYTF.

V and J are TRBV11-2 and TRBJ1-5, with D hard to call. CDR1 SGHAT and CDR2 FQNNGV come from the germline V gene. Trimming removed 1 base at V and 2 bases at J, with 12 bases between. This CDR3 contains 16 residues. The CDR3 spells CASSLGGVSGNQPQHF. The CDR3 DNA sequence: TGTGCCAGCAGCTTAGGCGGGGTGAGTGGCAATCAGCCCCAGCATTTT.

This chain joins TRBV6-5 and TRBJ1-2; perhaps TRBD1 as D (5 bases). This CDR3 is built from 14 residues. Germline V CDR1 and CDR2: MNHEY, SVGAGI. Between the trimmed V and J ends, which lost 5 bases and 4 bases, there was a span of 14 bases. The CDR3 DNA is TGTGCCAGCAGTCTGACCGCCGGGGGCTATGGCTACACCTTC. This sequence encodes CASSLTAGGYGYTF.

The CDR3 region is CASLTSGGRNEQFF. The CDR3 region has the DNA TGTGCCAGCCTGACTAGCGGGGGGCGGAATGAGCAGTTCTTC. V usage is TRBV6-5 and J usage is TRBJ2-1, with 13 bases aligning to TRBD2. Germline CDR1 reads MNHEY; CDR2 reads SVGAGI. The junction had 5 bases not matched to a gene; V was cut back by 8 bases and J by 7 bases. This CDR3 is 14 amino acids long.

As concerns this clone: The sample carries other DNA sequences with the same CDR3. The chain is built from TRBV5-1 and TRBJ2-7, with 7 bases fitting TRBD1. This CDR3 region has 14 residues. Germline CDR1 reads SGHRS; CDR2 reads YFSETQ. After removal of 0 bases from V and 2 bases from J, the junction contained 2 bases not matched to a gene. CDR3 protein: CASSLDQGAYEQYF. The CDR3 coding sequence is TGCGCCAGCAGCTTGGATCAGGGGGCCTACGAGCAGTACTTC.

The chain carries TRBV19 and TRBJ2-3, with D hard to call. V lost 1 base, J lost 11 bases, and 22 bases lay in between. The germline V gene encodes CDR1 LNHDA and CDR2 SQIVND (reference sequence). There are 16 residues in the CDR3. CDR3 loop: CASSIVGAPPYRGQYF. The CDR3 nucleotides are TGTGCCAGTAGTATAGTTGGAGCCCCCCCCTATCGCGGGCAGTATTTT.

The chain recombines TRBV7-6 with TRBJ1-3, with D maybe TRBD1 (6 bases). Trimming cost V 1 base and J 4 bases, with 14 bases left between them. The CDR3 runs 16 residues. Germline CDR1 is SGHVS and CDR2 is FNYEAQ. CDR3 protein: CASSLGGGARGNTIYF. CDR3 nucleotides: TGTGCCAGCAGCTTAGGCGGGGGGGCGCGCGGAAACACCATATATTTT.